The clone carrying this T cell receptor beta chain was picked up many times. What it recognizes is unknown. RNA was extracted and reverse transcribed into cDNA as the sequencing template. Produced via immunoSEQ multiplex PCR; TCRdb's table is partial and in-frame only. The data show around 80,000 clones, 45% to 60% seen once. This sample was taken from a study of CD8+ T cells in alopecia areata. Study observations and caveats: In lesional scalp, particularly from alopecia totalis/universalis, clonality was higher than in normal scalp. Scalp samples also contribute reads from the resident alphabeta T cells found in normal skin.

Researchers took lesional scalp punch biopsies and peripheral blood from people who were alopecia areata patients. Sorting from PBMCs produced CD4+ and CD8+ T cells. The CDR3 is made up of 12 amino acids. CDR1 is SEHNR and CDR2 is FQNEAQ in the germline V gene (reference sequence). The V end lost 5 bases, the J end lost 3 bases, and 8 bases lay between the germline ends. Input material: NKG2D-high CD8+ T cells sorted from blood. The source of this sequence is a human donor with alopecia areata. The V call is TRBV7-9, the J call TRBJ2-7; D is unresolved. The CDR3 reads CASSPTDYEQYF. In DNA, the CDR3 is TGTGCCAGCAGCCCCACAGACTACGAGCAGTACTTC.